This entry describes one TCR beta chain. Its cognate antigen is unknown. Other DNA variants within this sample encode the same CDR3. The data belong to a study of OX40 agonist ivuxolimab in advanced cancers. Study-level information: The study treated patients with ivuxolimab, an agonistic anti-OX40 (CD134) antibody. Every 2 weeks, ivuxolimab was infused into the patients intravenously at between 0.01 and 10 mg/kg. Whole-study findings and limits: Clonal expansion among partial responders at 0.1-3.0 mg/kg ranked near the lowest.

Profiled with immunoSEQ multiplex PCR; TCRdb holds only in-frame clones, not every one. The sample has about 62,000 clones; 88% are singletons. Germline loops: CDR1 MNHEY, CDR2 SMNVEV (reference sequence). The CDR3 is made up of 16 amino acids. J lost 6 bases, V lost 6 bases, and 6 bases had no gene match. This receptor was obtained from an adult with an advanced solid tumor such as melanoma, head and neck, liver or kidney cancer. The sample was CD4+ or CD8+ T cells sorted from blood, taken in a trial of the OX40 agonist ivuxolimab. The V call is TRBV27, the J call TRBJ1-6; 12 nucleotides agree with TRBD1. CDR3 residues: CASSFRGQGANSPLHF. CDR3 nucleotide sequence: TGTGCCAGCAGCTTCAGGGGACAGGGGGCTAATTCACCCCTCCACTTT.